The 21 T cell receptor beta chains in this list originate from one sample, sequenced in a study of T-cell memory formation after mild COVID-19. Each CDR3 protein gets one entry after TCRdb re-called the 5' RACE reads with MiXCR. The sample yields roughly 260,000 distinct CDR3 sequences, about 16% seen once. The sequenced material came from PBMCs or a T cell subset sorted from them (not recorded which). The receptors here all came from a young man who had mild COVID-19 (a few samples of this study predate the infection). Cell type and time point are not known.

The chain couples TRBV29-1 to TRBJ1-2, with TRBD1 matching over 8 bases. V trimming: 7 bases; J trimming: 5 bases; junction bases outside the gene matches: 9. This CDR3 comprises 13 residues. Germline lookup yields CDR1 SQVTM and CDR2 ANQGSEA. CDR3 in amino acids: CSAQGAHGYGYTF. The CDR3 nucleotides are TGCAGCGCTCAGGGGGCCCATGGTTATGGCTACACCTTC.

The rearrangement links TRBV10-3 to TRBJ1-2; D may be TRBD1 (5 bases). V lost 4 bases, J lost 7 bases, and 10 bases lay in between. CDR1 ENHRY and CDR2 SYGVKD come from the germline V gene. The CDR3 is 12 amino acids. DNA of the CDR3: TGTGCCATCAGTGTGGGGGGTCGTGGCTACACCTTC. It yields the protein CAISVGGRGYTF.

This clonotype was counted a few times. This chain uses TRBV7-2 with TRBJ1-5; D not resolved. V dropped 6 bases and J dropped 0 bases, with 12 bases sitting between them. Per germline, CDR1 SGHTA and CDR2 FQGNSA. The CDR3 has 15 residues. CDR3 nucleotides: TGTGCCAGCAGGCCGGGCGGCCCTAGCAATCAGCCCCAGCATTTT. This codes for CASRPGGPSNQPQHF.

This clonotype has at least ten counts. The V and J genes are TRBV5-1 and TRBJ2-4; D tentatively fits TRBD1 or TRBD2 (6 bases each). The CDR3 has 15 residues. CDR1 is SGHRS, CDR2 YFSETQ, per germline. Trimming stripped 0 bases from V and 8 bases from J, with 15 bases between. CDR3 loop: CASSLGTAGEDIQYF. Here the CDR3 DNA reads TGCGCCAGCAGCTTGGGGACCGCAGGGGAGGACATTCAGTACTTC.

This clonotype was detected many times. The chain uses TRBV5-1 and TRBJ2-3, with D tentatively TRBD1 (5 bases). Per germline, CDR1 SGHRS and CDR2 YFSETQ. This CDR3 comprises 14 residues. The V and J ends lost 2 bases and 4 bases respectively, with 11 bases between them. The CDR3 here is CASSLGAPPDTQYF. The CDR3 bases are TGCGCCAGCAGCTTAGGGGCACCCCCAGATACGCAGTATTTT.

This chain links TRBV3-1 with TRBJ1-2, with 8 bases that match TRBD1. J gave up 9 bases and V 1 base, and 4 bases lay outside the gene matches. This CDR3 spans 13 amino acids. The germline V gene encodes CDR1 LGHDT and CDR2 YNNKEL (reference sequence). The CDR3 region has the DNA TGTGCCAGCAGCCAAGCTTCAGGGGGCAGCTACACCTTC. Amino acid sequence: CASSQASGGSYTF.

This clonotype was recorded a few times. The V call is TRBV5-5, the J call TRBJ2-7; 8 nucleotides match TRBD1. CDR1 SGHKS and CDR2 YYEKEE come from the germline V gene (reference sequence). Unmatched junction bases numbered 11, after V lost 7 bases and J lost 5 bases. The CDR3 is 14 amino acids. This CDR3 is CASGRQGAPHEQYF. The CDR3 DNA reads TGTGCCAGCGGGCGGCAGGGGGCCCCCCACGAGCAGTACTTC.

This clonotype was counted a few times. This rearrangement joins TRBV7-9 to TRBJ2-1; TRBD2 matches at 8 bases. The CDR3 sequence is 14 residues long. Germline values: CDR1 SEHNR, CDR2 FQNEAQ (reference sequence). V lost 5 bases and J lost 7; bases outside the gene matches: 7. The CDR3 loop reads CASSPAGGYNEQFF. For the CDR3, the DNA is TGTGCCAGCAGCCCCGCGGGGGGCTATAATGAGCAGTTCTTC.

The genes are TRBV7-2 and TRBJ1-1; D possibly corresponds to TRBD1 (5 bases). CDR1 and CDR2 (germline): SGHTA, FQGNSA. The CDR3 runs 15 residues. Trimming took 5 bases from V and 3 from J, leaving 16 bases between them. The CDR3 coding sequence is TGTGCCAGCAGCCCTCCAGCGGCAGGGCACACTGAAGCTTTCTTT. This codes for CASSPPAAGHTEAFF.

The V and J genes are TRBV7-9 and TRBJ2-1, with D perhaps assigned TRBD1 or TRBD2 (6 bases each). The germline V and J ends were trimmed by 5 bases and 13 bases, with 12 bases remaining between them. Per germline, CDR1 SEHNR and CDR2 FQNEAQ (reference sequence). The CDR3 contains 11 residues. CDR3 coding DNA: TGTGCCAGCAGCCCCGGAGGGGGACAGTTCTTC. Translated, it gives CASSPGGGQFF.

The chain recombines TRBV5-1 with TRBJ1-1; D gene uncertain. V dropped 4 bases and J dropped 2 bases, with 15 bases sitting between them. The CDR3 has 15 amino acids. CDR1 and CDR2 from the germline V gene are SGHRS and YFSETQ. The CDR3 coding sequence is TGCGCCAGCAGCCCTCTACAGCCTCCCAACACTGAAGCTTTCTTT. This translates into CASSPLQPPNTEAFF. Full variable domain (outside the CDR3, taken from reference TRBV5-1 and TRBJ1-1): KAGVTQTPRYLIKTRGQQVTLSCSPISGHRSVSWYQQTPGQGLQFLFEYFSETQRNKGNFPGRFSGRQFSNSRSEMNVSTLELGDSALYLCASSPLQPPNTEAFFGQGTRLTVV.

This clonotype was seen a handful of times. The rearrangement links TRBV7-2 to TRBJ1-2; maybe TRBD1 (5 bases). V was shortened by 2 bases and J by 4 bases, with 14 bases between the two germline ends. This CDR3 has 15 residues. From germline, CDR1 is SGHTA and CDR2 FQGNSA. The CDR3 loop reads CASSLSRDFPYGYTF. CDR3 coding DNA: TGTGCCAGCAGCTTATCGCGGGACTTCCCCTATGGCTACACCTTC.

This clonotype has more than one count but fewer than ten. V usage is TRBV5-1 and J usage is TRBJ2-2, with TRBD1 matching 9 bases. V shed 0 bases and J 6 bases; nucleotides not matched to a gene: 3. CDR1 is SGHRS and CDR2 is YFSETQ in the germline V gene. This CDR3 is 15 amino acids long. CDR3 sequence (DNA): TGCGCCAGCAGCTTGGCGGGACAGGGTGCCGGGGAGCTGTTTTTT. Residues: CASSLAGQGAGELFF.

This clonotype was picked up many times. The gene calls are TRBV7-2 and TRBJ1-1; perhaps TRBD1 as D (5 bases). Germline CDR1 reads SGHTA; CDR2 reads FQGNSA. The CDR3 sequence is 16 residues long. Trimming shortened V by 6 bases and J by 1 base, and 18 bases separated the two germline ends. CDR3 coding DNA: TGTGCCAGCAGTGGGGCCCGGGGGGGAACGAACACTGAAGCTTTCTTT. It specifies CASSGARGGTNTEAFF. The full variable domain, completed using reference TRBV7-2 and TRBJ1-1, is GAGVSQSPSNKVTEKGKDVELRCDPISGHTALYWYRQSLGQGLEFLIYFQGNSAPDKSGLPSDRFSAERTGGSVSTLTIQRTQQEDSAVYLCASSGARGGTNTEAFFGQGTRLTVV.

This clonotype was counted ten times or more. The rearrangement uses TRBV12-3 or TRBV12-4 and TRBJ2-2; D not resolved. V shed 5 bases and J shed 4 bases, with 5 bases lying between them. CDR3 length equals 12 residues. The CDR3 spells CASSPLTGELFF. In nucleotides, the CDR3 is TGTGCCAGCAGTCCACTCACCGGGGAGCTGTTTTTT.

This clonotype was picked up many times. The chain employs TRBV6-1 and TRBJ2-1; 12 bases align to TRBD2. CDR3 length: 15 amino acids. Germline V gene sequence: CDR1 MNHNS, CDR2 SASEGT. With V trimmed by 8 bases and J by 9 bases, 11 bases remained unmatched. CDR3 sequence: CASAPLAGGPVEQFF. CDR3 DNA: TGTGCCAGCGCCCCTCTAGCGGGGGGGCCGGTTGAGCAGTTCTTC.

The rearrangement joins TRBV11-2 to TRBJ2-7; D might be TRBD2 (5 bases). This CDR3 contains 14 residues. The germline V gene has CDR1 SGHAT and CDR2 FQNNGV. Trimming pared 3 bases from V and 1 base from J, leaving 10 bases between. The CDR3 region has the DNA TGTGCCAGCAGCTTCCGCCGAGGGTCCTACGAGCAGTACGTC. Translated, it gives CASSFRRGSYEQYV.

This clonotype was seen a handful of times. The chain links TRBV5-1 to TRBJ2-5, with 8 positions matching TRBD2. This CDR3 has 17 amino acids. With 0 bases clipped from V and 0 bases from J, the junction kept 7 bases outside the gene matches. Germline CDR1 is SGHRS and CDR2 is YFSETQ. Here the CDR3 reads CASSLGVSGAYQETQYF. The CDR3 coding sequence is TGCGCCAGCAGCTTGGGGGTTAGCGGGGCGTACCAAGAGACCCAGTACTTC.

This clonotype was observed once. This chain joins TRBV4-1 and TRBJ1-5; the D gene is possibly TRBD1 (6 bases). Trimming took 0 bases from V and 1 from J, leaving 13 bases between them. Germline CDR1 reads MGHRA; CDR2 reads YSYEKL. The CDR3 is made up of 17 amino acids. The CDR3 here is CASSQEGRGGSNQPQHF. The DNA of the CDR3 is TGCGCCAGCAGCCAAGAAGGCAGGGGAGGGAGCAATCAGCCCCAGCATTTT.

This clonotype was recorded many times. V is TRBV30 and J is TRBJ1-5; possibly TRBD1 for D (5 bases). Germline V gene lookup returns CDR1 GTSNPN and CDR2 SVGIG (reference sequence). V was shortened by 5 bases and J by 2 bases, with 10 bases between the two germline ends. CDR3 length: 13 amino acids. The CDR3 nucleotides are TGTGCCTGGGCCTTAGGGGGCAATCAGCCCCAGCATTTT. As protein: CAWALGGNQPQHF.

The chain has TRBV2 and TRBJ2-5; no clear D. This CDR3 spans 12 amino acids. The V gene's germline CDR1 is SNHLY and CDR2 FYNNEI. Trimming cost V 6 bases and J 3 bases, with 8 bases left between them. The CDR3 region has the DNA TGTGCCAGCAGCGGCTCCGAAGAGACCCAGTACTTC. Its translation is CASSGSEETQYF.